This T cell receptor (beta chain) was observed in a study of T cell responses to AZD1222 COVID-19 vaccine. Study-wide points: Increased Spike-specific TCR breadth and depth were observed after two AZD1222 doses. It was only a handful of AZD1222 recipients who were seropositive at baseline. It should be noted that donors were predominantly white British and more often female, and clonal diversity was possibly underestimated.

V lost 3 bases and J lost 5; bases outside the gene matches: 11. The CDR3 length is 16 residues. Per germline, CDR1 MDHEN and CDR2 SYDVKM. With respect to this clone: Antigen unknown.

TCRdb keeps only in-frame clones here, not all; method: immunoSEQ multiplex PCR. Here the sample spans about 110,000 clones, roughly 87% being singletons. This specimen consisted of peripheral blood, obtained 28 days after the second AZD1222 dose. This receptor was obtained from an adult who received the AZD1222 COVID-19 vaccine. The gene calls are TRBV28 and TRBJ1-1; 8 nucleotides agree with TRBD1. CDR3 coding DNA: TGTGCCAGCAGTTTCATCGAGGGCAGGGGGCGTACTGAAGCTTTCTTT. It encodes CASSFIEGRGRTEAFF.